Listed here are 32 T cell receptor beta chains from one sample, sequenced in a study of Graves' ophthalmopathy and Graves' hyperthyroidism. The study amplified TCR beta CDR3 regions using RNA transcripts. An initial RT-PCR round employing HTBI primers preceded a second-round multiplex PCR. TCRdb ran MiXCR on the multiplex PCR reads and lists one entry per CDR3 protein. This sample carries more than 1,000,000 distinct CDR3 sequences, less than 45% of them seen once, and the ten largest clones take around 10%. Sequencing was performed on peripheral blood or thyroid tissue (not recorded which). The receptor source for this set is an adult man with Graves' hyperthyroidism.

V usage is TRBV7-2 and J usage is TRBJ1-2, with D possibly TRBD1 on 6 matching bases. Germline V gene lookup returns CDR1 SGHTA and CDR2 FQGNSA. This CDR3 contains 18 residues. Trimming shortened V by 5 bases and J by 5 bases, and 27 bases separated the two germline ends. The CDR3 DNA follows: TGTGCCAGCAGCCAAGGAAGGGGGTTTGGATCCTCCTCATATGGCTACACCTTC. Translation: CASSQGRGFGSSSYGYTF. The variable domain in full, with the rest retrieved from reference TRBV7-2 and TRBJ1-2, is GAGVSQSPSNKVTEKGKDVELRCDPISGHTALYWYRQSLGQGLEFLIYFQGNSAPDKSGLPSDRFSAERTGGSVSTLTIQRTQQEDSAVYLCASSQGRGFGSSSYGYTFGSGTRLTVV.

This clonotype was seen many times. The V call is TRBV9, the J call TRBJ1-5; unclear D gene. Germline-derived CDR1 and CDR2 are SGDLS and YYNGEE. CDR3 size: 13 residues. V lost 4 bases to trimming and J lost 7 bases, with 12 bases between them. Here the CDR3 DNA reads TGTGCCAGCAGCCGTAGTTCGGGGCAGCCCCAGCATTTT. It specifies CASSRSSGQPQHF. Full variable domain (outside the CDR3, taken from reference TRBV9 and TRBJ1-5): DSGVTQTPKHLITATGQRVTLRCSPRSGDLSVYWYQQSLDQGLQFLIQYYNGEERAKGNILERFSAQQFPDLHSELNLSSLELGDSALYFCASSRSSGQPQHFGDGTRLSIL.

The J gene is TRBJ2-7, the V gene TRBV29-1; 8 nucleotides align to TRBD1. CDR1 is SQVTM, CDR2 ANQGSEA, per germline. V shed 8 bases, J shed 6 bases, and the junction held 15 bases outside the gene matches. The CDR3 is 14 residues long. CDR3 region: CSLAGTGGLREQYF. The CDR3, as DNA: TGCAGCTTGGCCGGGACAGGAGGACTACGCGAGCAGTACTTC.

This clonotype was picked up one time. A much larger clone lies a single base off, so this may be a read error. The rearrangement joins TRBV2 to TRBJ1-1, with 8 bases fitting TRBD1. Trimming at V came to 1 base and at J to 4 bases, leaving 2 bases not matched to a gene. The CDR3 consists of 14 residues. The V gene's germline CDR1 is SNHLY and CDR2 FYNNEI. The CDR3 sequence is CASSEGTGFTEAFF. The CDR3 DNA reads TGTGCCAGCAGTGAAGGGACAGGGTTCACTGAAGCTTTCTTT.

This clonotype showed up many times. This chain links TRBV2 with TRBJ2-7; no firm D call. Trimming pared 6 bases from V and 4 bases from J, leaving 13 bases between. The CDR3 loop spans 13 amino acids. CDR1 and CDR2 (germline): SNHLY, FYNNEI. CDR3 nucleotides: TGTGCCAGCAGCGCCGACTGGAGTTACGAGCAGTACTTC. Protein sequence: CASSADWSYEQYF.

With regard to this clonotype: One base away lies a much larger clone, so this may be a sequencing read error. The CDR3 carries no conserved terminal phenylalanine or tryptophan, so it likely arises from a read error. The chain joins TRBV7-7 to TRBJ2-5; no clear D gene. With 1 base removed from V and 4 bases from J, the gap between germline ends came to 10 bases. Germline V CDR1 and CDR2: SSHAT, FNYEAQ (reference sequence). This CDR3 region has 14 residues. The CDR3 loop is CASSLDTPGETQYL. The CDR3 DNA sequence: TGTGCCAGCAGCTTAGACACGCCCGGAGAGACCCAGTACCTC.

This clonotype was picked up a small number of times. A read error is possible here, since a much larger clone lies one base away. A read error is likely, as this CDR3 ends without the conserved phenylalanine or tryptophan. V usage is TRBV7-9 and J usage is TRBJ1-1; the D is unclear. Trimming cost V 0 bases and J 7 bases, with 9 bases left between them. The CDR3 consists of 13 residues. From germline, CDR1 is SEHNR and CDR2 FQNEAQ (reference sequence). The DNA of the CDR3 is TGTGCCAGCAGCTTAGCAATAAACGATGAAGCTTTCCTT. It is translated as CASSLAINDEAFL.

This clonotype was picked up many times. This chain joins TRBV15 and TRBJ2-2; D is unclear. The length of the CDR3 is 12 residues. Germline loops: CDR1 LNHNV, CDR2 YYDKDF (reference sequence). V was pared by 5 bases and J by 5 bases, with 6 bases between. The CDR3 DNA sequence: TGTGCCACCAGCGTCGGGACCGGGGAGCTGTTTTTT. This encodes CATSVGTGELFF.

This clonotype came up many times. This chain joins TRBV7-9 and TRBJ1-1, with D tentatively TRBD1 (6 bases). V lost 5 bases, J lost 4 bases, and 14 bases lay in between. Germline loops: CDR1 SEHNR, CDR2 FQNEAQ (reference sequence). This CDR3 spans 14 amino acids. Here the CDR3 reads CASSPTGMGTEAFF. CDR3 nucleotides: TGTGCCAGCAGCCCTACAGGGATGGGCACTGAAGCTTTCTTT.

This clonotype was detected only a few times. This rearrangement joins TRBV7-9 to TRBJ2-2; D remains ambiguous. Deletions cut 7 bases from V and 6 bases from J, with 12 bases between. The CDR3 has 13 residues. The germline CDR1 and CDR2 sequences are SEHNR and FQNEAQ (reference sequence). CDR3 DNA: TGTGCCAGCAAGCAAGGGTCCCCCGGGGAGCTGTTTTTT. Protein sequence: CASKQGSPGELFF. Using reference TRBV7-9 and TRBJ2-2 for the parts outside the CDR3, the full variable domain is DTGVSQNPRHKITKRGQNVTFRCDPISEHNRLYWYRQTLGQGPEFLTYFQNEAQLEKSRLLSDRFSAERPKGSFSTLEIQRTEQGDSAMYLCASKQGSPGELFFGEGSRLTVL.

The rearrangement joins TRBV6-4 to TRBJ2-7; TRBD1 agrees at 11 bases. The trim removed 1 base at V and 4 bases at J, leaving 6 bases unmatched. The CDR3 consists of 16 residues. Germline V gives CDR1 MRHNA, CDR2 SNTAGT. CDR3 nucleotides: TGTGCCAGCAGTGACTACCCGGACAGGGGGCGATACGAGCAGTACTTC. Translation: CASSDYPDRGRYEQYF.

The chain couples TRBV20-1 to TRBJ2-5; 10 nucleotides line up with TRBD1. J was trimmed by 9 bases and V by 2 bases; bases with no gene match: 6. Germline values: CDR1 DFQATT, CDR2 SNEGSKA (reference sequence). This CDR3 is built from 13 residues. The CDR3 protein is CSARKGTGASQYF. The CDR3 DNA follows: TGCAGTGCTAGAAAAGGGACAGGGGCGTCCCAGTACTTC.

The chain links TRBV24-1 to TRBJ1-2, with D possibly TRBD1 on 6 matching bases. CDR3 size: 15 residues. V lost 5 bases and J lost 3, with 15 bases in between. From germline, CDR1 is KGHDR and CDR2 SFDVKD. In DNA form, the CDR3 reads TGTGCCACCAGTGCTACCGGGACATTTGACTATGGCTACACCTTC. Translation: CATSATGTFDYGYTF.

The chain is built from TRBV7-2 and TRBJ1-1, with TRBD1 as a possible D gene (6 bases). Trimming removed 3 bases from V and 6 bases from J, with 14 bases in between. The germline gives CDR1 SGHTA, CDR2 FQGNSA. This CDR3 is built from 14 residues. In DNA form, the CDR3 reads TGTGCCAGCAGCTTTTTCGGGGGGCGGTCTGAAGCTTTCTTT. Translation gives CASSFFGGRSEAFF.

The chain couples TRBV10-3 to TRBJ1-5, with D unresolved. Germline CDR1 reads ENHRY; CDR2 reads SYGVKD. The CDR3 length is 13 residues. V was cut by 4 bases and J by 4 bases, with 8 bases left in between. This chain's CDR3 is CAISGSLNQPQHF. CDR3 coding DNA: TGTGCCATCAGTGGGTCTCTAAATCAGCCCCAGCATTTT.

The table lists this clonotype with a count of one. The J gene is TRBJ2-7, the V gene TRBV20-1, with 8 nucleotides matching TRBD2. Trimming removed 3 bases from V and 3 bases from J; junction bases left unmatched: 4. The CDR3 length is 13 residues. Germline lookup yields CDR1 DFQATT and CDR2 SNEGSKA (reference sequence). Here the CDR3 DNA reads TGCAGTGCTAGCGGGAGGGCGAACTACGAGCAGTACTTC. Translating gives CSASGRANYEQYF.

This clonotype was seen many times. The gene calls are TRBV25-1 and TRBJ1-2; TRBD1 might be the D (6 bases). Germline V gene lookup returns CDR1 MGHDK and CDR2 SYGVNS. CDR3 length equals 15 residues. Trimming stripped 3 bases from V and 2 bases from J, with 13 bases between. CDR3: CASSDHRVPNYGYTF. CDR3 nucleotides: TGTGCCAGCAGTGATCACAGGGTTCCCAACTATGGCTACACCTTC.

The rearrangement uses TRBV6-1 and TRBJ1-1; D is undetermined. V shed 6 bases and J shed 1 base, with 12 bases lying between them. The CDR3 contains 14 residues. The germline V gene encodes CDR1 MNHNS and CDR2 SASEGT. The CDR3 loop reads CASRTTIGNTEAFF. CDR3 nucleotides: TGTGCCAGCAGGACTACTATAGGGAACACTGAAGCTTTCTTT.

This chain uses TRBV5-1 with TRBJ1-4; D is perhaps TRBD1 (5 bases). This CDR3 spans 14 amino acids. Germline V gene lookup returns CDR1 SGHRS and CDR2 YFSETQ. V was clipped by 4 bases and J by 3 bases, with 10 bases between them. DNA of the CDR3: TGCGCCAGCAGCGCGGGACCAGCTAATGAAAAACTGTTTTTT. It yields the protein CASSAGPANEKLFF.

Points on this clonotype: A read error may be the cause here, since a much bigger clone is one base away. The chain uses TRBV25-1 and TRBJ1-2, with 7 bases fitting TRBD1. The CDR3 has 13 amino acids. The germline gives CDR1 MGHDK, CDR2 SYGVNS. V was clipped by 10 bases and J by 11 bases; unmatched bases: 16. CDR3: CATARDRASQYTF. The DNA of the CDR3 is TGTGCCACCGCTCGCGACAGGGCATCGCAGTACACCTTC.

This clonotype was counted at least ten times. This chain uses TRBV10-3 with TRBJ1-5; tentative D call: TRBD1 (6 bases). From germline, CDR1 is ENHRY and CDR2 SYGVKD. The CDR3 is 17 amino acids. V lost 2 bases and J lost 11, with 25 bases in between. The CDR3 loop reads CAISEPAPERGKGAQHF. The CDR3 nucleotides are TGTGCCATCAGTGAGCCCGCTCCGGAGCGCGGAAAGGGGGCCCAGCATTTT.

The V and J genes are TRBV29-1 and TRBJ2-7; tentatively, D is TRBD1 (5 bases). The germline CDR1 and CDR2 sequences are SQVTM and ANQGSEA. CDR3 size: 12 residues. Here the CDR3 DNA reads TGCAGTGAGTCAGGGTATTCCTACGAGCAGTACTTC. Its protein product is CSESGYSYEQYF.

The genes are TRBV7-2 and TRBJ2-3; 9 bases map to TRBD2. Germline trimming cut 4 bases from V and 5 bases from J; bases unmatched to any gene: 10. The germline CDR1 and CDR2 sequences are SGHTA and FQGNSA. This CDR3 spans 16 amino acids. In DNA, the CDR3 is TGTGCCAGCAGCTCCCCCCTGGGACTAGCAAGAGATACGCAGTATTTT. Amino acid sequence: CASSSPLGLARDTQYF.

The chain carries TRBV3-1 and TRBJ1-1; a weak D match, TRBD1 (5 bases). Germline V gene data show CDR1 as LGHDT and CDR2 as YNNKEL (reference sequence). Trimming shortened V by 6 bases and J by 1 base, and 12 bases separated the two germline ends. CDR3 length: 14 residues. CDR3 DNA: TGTGCCAGCAGTGGTGGACACACGAACACTGAAGCTTTCTTT. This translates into CASSGGHTNTEAFF.

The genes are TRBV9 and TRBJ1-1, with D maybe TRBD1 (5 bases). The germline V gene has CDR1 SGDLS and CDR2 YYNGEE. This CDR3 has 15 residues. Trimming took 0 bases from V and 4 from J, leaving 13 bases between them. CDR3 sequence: CASSVAGVESTEAFF. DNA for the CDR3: TGTGCCAGCAGCGTAGCGGGGGTTGAGAGCACTGAAGCTTTCTTT.

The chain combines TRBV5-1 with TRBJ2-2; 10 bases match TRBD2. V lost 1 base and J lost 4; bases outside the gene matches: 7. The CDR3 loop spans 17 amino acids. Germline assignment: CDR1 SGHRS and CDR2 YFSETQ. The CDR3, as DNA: TGCGCCAGCAGCTTGACTAGCGGGGTAGTGGGCACCGGGGAGCTGTTTTTT. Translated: CASSLTSGVVGTGELFF.

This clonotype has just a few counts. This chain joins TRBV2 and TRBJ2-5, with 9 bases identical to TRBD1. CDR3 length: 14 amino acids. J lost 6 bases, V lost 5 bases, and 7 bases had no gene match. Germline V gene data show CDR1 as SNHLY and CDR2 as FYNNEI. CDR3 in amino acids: CASSLGTGIKTQYF. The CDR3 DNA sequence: TGTGCCAGCAGTTTAGGGACAGGGATAAAGACCCAGTACTTC.

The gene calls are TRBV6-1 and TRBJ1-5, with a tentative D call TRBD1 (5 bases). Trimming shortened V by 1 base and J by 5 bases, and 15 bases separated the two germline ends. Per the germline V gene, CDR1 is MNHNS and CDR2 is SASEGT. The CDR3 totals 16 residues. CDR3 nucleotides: TGTGCCAGCAGTGAAGTGGGGGGGAGGCCCGATCAGCCCCAGCATTTT. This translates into CASSEVGGRPDQPQHF.

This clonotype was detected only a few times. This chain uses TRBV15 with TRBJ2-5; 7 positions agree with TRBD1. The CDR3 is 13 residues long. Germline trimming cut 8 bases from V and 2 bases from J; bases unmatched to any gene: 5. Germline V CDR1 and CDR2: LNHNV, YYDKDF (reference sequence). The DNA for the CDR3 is TGTGCCACCGGGGGACAGAGACAAGAGACCCAGTACTTC. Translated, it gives CATGGQRQETQYF.

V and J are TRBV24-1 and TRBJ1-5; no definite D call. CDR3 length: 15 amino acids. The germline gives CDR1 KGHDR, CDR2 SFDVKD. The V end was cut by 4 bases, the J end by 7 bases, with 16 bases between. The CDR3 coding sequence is TGTGCCACCAGTGACTCGTCCCTTTTGGGCCAGCCCCAGCATTTT. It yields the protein CATSDSSLLGQPQHF.

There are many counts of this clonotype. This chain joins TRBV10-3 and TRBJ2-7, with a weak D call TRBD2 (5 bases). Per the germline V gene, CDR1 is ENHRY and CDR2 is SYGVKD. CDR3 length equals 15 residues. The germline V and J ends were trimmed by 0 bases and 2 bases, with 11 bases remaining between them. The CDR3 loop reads CAISESTRLTYEQYF. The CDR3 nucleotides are TGTGCCATCAGTGAGTCGACTCGACTAACCTACGAGCAGTACTTC.

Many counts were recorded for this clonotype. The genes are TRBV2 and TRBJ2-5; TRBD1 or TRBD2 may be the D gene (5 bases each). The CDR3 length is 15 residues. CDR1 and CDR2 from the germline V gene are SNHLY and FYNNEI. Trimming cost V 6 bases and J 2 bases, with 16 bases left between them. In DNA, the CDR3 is TGTGCCAGCAGCCCGCCGGGTGGGGGACAAGAGACCCAGTACTTC. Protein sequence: CASSPPGGGQETQYF.